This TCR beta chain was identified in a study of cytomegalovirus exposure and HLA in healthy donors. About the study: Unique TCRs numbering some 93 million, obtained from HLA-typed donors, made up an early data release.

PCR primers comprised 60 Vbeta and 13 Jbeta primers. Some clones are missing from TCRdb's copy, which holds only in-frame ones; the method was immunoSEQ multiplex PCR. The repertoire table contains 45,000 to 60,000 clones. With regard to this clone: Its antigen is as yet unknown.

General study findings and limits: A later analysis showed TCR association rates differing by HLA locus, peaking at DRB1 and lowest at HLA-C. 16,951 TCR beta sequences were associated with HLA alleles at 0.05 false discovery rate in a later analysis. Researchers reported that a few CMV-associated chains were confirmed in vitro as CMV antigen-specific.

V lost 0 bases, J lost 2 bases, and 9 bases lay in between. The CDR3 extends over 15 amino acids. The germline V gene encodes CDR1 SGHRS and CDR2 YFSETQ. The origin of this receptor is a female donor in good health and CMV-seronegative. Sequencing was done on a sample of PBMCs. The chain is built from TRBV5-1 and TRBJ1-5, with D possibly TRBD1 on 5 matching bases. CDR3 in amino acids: CASSLGGAGNQPQHF. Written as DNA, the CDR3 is TGCGCCAGCAGCTTGGGCGGGGCAGGCAATCAGCCCCAGCATTTT.